The 6 T cell receptor beta chains given below trace back to one sample, sequenced in a study of cytomegalovirus exposure and HLA in healthy donors. The PCR had 60 Vbeta and 13 Jbeta primers. Sequenced by immunoSEQ multiplex PCR; TCRdb stores in-frame clones only, minus some. The sample yields over 100,000 clones, 80% to 85% seen once. The sequenced sample was PBMCs. Every receptor here comes from a young man in good health and CMV-seronegative.

This chain uses TRBV10-3 with TRBJ2-7; TRBD2 is a possible D gene (6 bases). This CDR3 region has 14 residues. V was trimmed by 10 bases and J by 3 bases, leaving 19 bases between them. Germline-derived CDR1 and CDR2 are ENHRY and SYGVKD. This CDR3 reads CATAPREADYEQYF. CDR3 nucleotides: TGTGCCACCGCCCCTAGGGAGGCAGACTACGAGCAGTACTTC.

Turning to this clone: The same CDR3 also results from other DNA sequences found in this sample. This chain joins TRBV6-1 and TRBJ2-5, with D perhaps matching TRBD2 (6 bases). Trimming took 7 bases from V and 3 from J, leaving 15 bases between them. This CDR3 has 14 amino acids. From germline, CDR1 is MNHNS and CDR2 SASEGT. Written as DNA, the CDR3 is TGTGCCAGCACTCGAGGAGGGGCCGAAGAGACCCAGTACTTC. Its translation is CASTRGGAEETQYF.

V usage is TRBV7-7 and J usage is TRBJ2-2; 8 positions agree with TRBD2. The CDR3 loop spans 18 amino acids. With V trimmed by 5 bases and J by 4 bases, 15 bases remained unmatched. Germline CDR1 reads SSHAT; CDR2 reads FNYEAQ (reference sequence). The CDR3 sequence is CASSPQVLGLGGTGELFF. CDR3 DNA sequence: TGTGCCAGCAGCCCCCAGGTCCTGGGACTAGGAGGCACCGGGGAGCTGTTTTTT.

The chain is built from TRBV19 and TRBJ2-3; 10 nucleotides line up with TRBD2. The CDR3 contains 17 residues. V was clipped by 5 bases and J by 1 base; unmatched bases: 9. Germline V gene data show CDR1 as LNHDA and CDR2 as SQIVND (reference sequence). For the CDR3, the DNA is TGTGCCAGTAGTCGGGCTAGCGGGGGCCGCGGCACAGATACGCAGTATTTT. It is translated as CASSRASGGRGTDTQYF.

In its sample, this clone was seen once. Here the CDR3 reads CASSLTGDKYEQYF. The CDR3 nucleotides are TGCGCCAGCAGCCTGACAGGGGATAAGTACGAGCAGTACTTC. The chain joins TRBV5-1 to TRBJ2-7; 8 bases are shared with TRBD1. In germline, CDR1 is SGHRS, CDR2 YFSETQ. The V segment lost 4 bases and the J segment 4 bases; nucleotides outside the gene matches: 7. This CDR3 has 14 amino acids.

The chain is built from TRBV13 and TRBJ1-3; a weak D match, TRBD1 (6 bases). V shed 6 bases and J shed 9 bases, with 9 bases lying between them. The germline gives CDR1 PRHDT, CDR2 FYEKMQ (reference sequence). This CDR3 is built from 11 residues. The CDR3 loop is CASRGGGTIYF. The CDR3 coding sequence is TGTGCCAGCAGAGGGGGTGGCACCATATATTTT.